This entry lists 15 T cell receptor beta chains sequenced from one sample in a study of shared clonotypes between healthy human individuals. CD45RO-negative CD8 cells positively selected for CCR7 made up the naive population, which excluded terminally differentiated effector memory CD45RA+ cells. This table comes from immunoSEQ multiplex PCR, and its TCRdb copy is limited to in-frame clones, with some not included. Of some 2.1 million clones in the sample, around 95% were seen once. Source material: naive CD8+ T cells from PBMCs. The source is a man between 18 and 29 years old in good health. Some clones in this sample may be carry-over from other donors' samples.

The chain joins TRBV6-5 to TRBJ2-3; D call uncertain. CDR1 is MNHEY and CDR2 is SVGAGI in the germline V gene. V lost 8 bases, J lost 0 bases, and 3 bases lay in between. The CDR3 has 11 amino acids. CDR3 nucleotides: TGTGCCAGCGAAAGCACAGATACGCAGTATTTT. Residues: CASESTDTQYF.

Only one count was recorded for this clone. The chain is built from TRBV27 and TRBJ2-5; 8 bases agree with TRBD1. Trimming cost V 5 bases and J 4 bases; bases outside gene matches: 12. Germline CDR1 and CDR2: MNHEY and SMNVEV (reference sequence). The length of the CDR3 is 16 residues. CDR3 DNA sequence: TGTGCCAGCAGTCCCCGACAGGGGAGAGTGGGAGAGACCCAGTACTTC. This codes for CASSPRQGRVGETQYF.

Here the CDR3 DNA reads TGCGCCAGCAGCTTGGACAGGTGGAATGGCTACACCTTC. Protein sequence: CASSLDRWNGYTF. The chain joins TRBV5-1 to TRBJ1-2; a weak D match, TRBD1 (5 bases). With 0 bases removed from V and 6 bases from J, the gap between germline ends came to 9 bases. This CDR3 comprises 13 residues. Germline-derived CDR1 and CDR2 are SGHRS and YFSETQ.

The rearrangement uses TRBV19 and TRBJ1-5; TRBD1 might be the D (5 bases). The CDR3 sequence is 17 residues long. The germline V and J ends were trimmed by 7 bases and 0 bases, with 19 bases remaining between them. Germline-derived CDR1 and CDR2 are LNHDA and SQIVND (reference sequence). The CDR3 DNA sequence: TGTGCCAGTACTTTTGGTGACAGACCCAATAGCAATCAGCCCCAGCATTTT. Translating gives CASTFGDRPNSNQPQHF. Full variable domain (outside the CDR3, taken from reference TRBV19 and TRBJ1-5): DGGITQSPKYLFRKEGQNVTLSCEQNLNHDAMYWYRQDPGQGLRLIYYSQIVNDFQKGDIAEGYSVSREKKESFPLTVTSAQKNPTAFYLCASTFGDRPNSNQPQHFGDGTRLSIL.

The table lists this clone with a count of one. The V gene is TRBV9, the J gene TRBJ2-3, with 8 bases lining up with TRBD1. Trimming took 0 bases from V and 2 from J; bases not matched to a gene: 8. CDR1 and CDR2 from the germline V gene are SGDLS and YYNGEE. The CDR3 length is 17 residues. The CDR3 protein is CASSVALGTGATDTQYF. As DNA, the CDR3 is TGTGCCAGCAGCGTAGCTTTAGGGACAGGCGCCACAGATACGCAGTATTTT. The whole variable domain, filled in from reference TRBV9 and TRBJ2-3, reads DSGVTQTPKHLITATGQRVTLRCSPRSGDLSVYWYQQSLDQGLQFLIQYYNGEERAKGNILERFSAQQFPDLHSELNLSSLELGDSALYFCASSVALGTGATDTQYFGPGTRLTVL.

The V and J genes are TRBV19 and TRBJ2-2; no reliable D call. CDR1 is LNHDA and CDR2 is SQIVND in the germline V gene (reference sequence). The CDR3 runs 15 residues. V was pared by 2 bases and J by 1 base, with 8 bases between. CDR3 coding DNA: TGTGCCAGTAGTATAATGCGCCAGAACACCGGGGAGCTGTTTTTT. Its translation is CASSIMRQNTGELFF.

This clone was counted once. V is TRBV28 and J is TRBJ2-5; D is ambiguous. From germline, CDR1 is MDHEN and CDR2 SYDVKM. CDR3 length equals 14 residues. Deletions cut 3 bases from V and 5 bases from J, with 13 bases between. CDR3 coding DNA: TGTGCCAGCAGTTTCGTGGGCGTCGTGGAGACCCAGTACTTC. Residues: CASSFVGVVETQYF.

The chain recombines TRBV29-1 with TRBJ1-4, with D unresolved. V lost 4 bases, J lost 0 bases, and 12 bases lay in between. CDR3 length: 15 amino acids. Germline assignment: CDR1 SQVTM and CDR2 ANQGSEA. CDR3 amino acids: CSVVEGAATNEKLFF. DNA for the CDR3: TGCAGCGTTGTCGAGGGAGCCGCAACTAATGAAAAACTGTTTTTT.

A remark on this clone: One junction end disagrees with the germline gene, perhaps due to a read error. The same CDR3 also results from other DNA sequences found in this sample. V usage is TRBV4-1 and J usage is TRBJ2-1; 11 nucleotides match TRBD2. The CDR3 contains 15 residues. Germline loops: CDR1 MGHRA, CDR2 YSYEKL. The CDR3, as DNA: TGCGCCAGCAGCCCCACTAGCGGGGGTAACAACGAGCAGTTCTTC. Translation gives CASSPTSGGNNEQFF.

CDR3 region: CASSLRKAYEKLFF. CDR3 coding DNA: TGTGCCAGCAGCTTAAGGAAGGCGTACGAAAAACTGTTTTTT. This rearrangement joins TRBV7-6 to TRBJ1-4; D ambiguous. The V end was cut by 2 bases, the J end by 8 bases, with 12 bases between. Germline CDR1 reads SGHVS; CDR2 reads FNYEAQ. This CDR3 comprises 14 residues.

This sequence joins TRBV5-1 and TRBJ2-3, with 10 bases aligning to TRBD1. Unmatched junction bases numbered 3, after V lost 0 bases and J lost 2 bases. The CDR3 extends over 16 amino acids. Per germline, CDR1 SGHRS and CDR2 YFSETQ. The CDR3 DNA sequence: TGCGCCAGCAGCTTGGCGGGACAGGGGTACACAGATACGCAGTATTTT. This sequence encodes CASSLAGQGYTDTQYF.

This chain joins TRBV10-1 and TRBJ1-1, with 7 bases aligning to TRBD1. The CDR3 has 13 residues. The V gene end was trimmed by 4 bases and the J gene end by 10 bases; junction bases not matched to a gene: 9. Germline CDR1 WNHNN, CDR2 SYGVQD (reference sequence). CDR3 in DNA: TGCGCCAGCAGTGGCCTCCAGGGGGAACGAGCTTTCTTT. Translating it yields CASSGLQGERAFF.

The chain joins TRBV27 to TRBJ2-1; TRBD1 matches at 8 bases. CDR1 and CDR2 (germline): MNHEY, SMNVEV (reference sequence). The junction had 14 bases not matched to a gene; V was cut back by 6 bases and J by 4 bases. The CDR3 length is 17 residues. The CDR3 bases are TGTGCCAGCAGCTCAATGGAAGGCAGGGGGCCTTACAATGAGCAGTTCTTC. This encodes CASSSMEGRGPYNEQFF.

The rearrangement links TRBV10-3 to TRBJ2-3; 7 bases line up with TRBD1. The junction had 11 bases not matched to a gene; V was cut back by 6 bases and J by 2 bases. Germline values: CDR1 ENHRY, CDR2 SYGVKD. CDR3 length: 16 amino acids. In DNA, the CDR3 is TGTGCCATCAGCGAAGTGGGACAGATTTACACAGATACGCAGTATTTT. Translated: CAISEVGQIYTDTQYF.

V gene TRBV15 combines with J gene TRBJ1-4; 8 nucleotides match TRBD1. The V segment lost 6 bases and the J segment 2 bases; nucleotides outside the gene matches: 2. The V gene's germline CDR1 is LNHNV and CDR2 YYDKDF (reference sequence). The CDR3 covers 14 residues. In DNA, the CDR3 is TGTGCCACCAGGACAGGGGTCACTAATGAAAAACTGTTTTTT. This sequence encodes CATRTGVTNEKLFF.